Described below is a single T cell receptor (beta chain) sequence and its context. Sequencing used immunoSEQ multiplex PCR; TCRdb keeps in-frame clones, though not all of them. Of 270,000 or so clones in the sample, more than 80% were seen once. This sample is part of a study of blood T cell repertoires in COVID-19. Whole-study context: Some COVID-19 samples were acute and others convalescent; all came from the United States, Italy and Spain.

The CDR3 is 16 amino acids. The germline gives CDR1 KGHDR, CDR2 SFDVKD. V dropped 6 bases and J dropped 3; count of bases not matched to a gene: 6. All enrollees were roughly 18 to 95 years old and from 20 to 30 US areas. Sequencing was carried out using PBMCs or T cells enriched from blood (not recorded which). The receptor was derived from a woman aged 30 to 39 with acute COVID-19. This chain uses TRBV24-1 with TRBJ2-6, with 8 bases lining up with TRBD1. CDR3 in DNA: TGTGCCACCAGTCCCCAGGGGGCAGATGGGGCCAACGTCCTGACTTTC. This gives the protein CATSPQGADGANVLTF.